This TCR beta chain is from a study of blood T cell repertoires in COVID-19. Clinical history reported by participants formed the basis on which cohorts were assigned. Generated by immunoSEQ multiplex PCR, the TCRdb table keeps only in-frame clones and is missing some. Among 350,000 to 400,000 clones listed, approximately 90% were seen once. Germline values: CDR1 MNHEY, CDR2 SVGAGI. The CDR3 is 12 residues long. Trimming took 7 bases from V and 3 from J, leaving 9 bases between them. The rearrangement uses TRBV6-5 and TRBJ1-2; a possible D gene is TRBD1 (5 bases). Input material: PBMCs or T cells enriched from blood (not recorded which). The sequence was collected from a woman in her late teens or twenties who had recovered from COVID-19. CDR3 bases: TGTGCCAGCACCGACAGTGACTATGGCTACACCTTC. Protein product: CASTDSDYGYTF.